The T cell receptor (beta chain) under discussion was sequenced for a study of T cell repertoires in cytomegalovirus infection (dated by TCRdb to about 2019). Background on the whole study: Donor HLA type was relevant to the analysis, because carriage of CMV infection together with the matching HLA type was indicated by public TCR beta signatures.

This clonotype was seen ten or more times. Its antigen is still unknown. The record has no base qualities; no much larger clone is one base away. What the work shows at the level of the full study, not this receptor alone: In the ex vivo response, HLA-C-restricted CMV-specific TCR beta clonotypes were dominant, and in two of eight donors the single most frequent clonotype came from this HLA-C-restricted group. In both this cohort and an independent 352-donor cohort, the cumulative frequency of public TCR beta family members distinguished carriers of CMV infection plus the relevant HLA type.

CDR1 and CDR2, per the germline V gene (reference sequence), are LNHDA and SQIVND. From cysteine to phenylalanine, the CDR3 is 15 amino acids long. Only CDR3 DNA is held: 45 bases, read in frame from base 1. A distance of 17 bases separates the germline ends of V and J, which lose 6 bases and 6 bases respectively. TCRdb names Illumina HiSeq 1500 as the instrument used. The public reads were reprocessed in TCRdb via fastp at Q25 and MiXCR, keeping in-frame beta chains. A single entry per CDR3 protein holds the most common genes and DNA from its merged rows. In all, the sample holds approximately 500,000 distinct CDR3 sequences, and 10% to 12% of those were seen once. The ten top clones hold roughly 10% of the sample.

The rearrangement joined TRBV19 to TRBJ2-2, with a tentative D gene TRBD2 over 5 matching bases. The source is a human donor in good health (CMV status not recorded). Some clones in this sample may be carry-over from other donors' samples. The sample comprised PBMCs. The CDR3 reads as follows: CASRSGVNEAGELFF. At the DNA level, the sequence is TGTGCCAGTAGGTCCGGGGTCAACGAAGCCGGGGAGCTGTTTTTT.